One sample yielded the 24 T cell receptor beta chains listed below, sequenced in a study of blood T cell repertoires in COVID-19. Only in-frame clones appear in the TCRdb table, and some are missing; sequencing was by immunoSEQ multiplex PCR. Of roughly 250,000 clones detected, roughly three quarters appear once; the ten largest clones hold about 4%. Sequenced sample: peripheral blood. These receptors originate from a woman in her 40s with active or convalescent COVID-19.

This clone was seen more than once but under ten times. This CDR3 is also generated by other DNA sequences in the sample. V usage is TRBV30 and J usage is TRBJ1-1, with D possibly TRBD1 on 5 matching bases. Trimming took 1 base from V and 2 from J, leaving 8 bases between them. Germline V gene sequence: CDR1 GTSNPN, CDR2 SVGIG (reference sequence). This CDR3 comprises 13 residues. The CDR3 protein is CAWSGQGNTEAFF. CDR3 coding DNA: TGTGCCTGGAGTGGCCAGGGAAACACTGAAGCTTTCTTT.

This sequence joins TRBV11-2 and TRBJ2-5; a possible D gene is TRBD2 (5 bases). The CDR3 is made up of 16 amino acids. V dropped 3 bases and J dropped 2 bases, with 16 bases sitting between them. In germline, CDR1 is SGHAT, CDR2 FQNNGV. The CDR3 DNA reads TGTGCCAGCAGCTTGGGGAGCGCGGCGTTTCAAGAGACCCAGTACTTC. Translating it yields CASSLGSAAFQETQYF. The whole variable domain, remainder taken from reference TRBV11-2 and TRBJ2-5, is EAGVAQSPRYKIIEKRQSVAFWCNPISGHATLYWYQQILGQGPKLLIQFQNNGVVDDSQLPKDRFSAERLKGVDSTLKIQPAKLEDSAVYLCASSLGSAAFQETQYFGPGTRLLVL.

The chain has TRBV7-2 and TRBJ1-5, with unresolved D. Germline CDR1 and CDR2: SGHTA and FQGNSA. The CDR3 contains 16 residues. Between the trimmed V and J ends, which lost 1 base and 5 bases, there was a span of 15 bases. Written as DNA, the CDR3 is TGTGCCAGCAGCTTAGGCGCGGGTCGGGTGGATCAGCCCCAGCATTTT. It specifies CASSLGAGRVDQPQHF.

The gene calls are TRBV4-2 and TRBJ2-1; TRBD2 might be the D (5 bases). V was trimmed by 8 bases and J by 0 bases, leaving 14 bases between them. Germline CDR1 LGHNA, CDR2 YNFKEQ. The CDR3 is 15 amino acids. CDR3 DNA sequence: TGTGCCAGCCGGGAACGGGCGAGCTCCTACAATGAGCAGTTCTTC. It encodes CASRERASSYNEQFF.

V is TRBV21-1 and J is TRBJ2-2; the D call TRBD1 from the table was never checked on the DNA. TRBV21-1 is reported as a pseudogene. CDR3 length equals 20 residues. CDR3 amino acids: CASSTDKGPWGPANTGELFF. The CDR3 DNA follows: TGTGCCAGCAGCACCGACAAAGGGCCCTGGGGCCCTGCGAACACCGGGGAGCTGTTTTTT.

The chain joins TRBV7-9 to TRBJ1-2, with D possibly matching TRBD1 (6 bases). Germline V lookup: CDR1 SEHNR, CDR2 FQNEAQ (reference sequence). The CDR3 totals 13 residues. V was shortened by 5 bases and J by 3 bases, with 10 bases between the two germline ends. This CDR3 is CASSQAGDYGYTF. For the CDR3, the DNA is TGTGCCAGCAGCCAGGCAGGGGACTATGGCTACACCTTC.

The genes are TRBV5-5 and TRBJ1-5; unclear D gene. V was shortened by 3 bases and J by 0 bases, with 16 bases between the two germline ends. There are 17 residues in the CDR3. Germline-derived CDR1 and CDR2 are SGHKS and YYEKEE (reference sequence). The CDR3 bases are TGTGCCAGCAGCTGGGAGTATCGGATTTTTAGCAATCAGCCCCAGCATTTT. The encoded protein is CASSWEYRIFSNQPQHF.

The chain has TRBV27 and TRBJ1-2, with 11 bases identical to TRBD1. The germline CDR1 and CDR2 sequences are MNHEY and SMNVEV (reference sequence). Unmatched junction bases numbered 3, after V lost 5 bases and J lost 7 bases. CDR3 length: 13 residues. CDR3 region: CASSGQGAGGYTF. The CDR3 region has the DNA TGTGCCAGCAGTGGACAGGGGGCCGGTGGCTACACCTTC.

The chain has TRBV11-2 and TRBJ2-7; 15 bases are shared with TRBD2. J gave up 0 bases and V 1 base, and 7 bases lay outside the gene matches. CDR1 is SGHAT and CDR2 is FQNNGV in the germline V gene. The CDR3 extends over 19 amino acids. CDR3 loop: CASSLAGLAGGISSYEQYF. In DNA form, the CDR3 reads TGTGCCAGCAGCTTAGCAGGACTAGCGGGGGGGATTAGCTCCTACGAGCAGTACTTC.

This chain uses TRBV10-2 with TRBJ1-2, with 8 bases aligning to TRBD1. This CDR3 is built from 14 residues. Germline V gene sequence: CDR1 WSHSY, CDR2 SAAADI. Trimming cost V 7 bases and J 8 bases; bases outside gene matches: 12. The DNA for the CDR3 is TGCGCCAGCACGCATGGACAGGGACCAGGCGGCTACACCTTC. This encodes CASTHGQGPGGYTF.

The J gene is TRBJ1-1, the V gene TRBV11-2; possible D gene TRBD1, 5 bases. The V and J ends lost 5 bases and 7 bases respectively, with 11 bases between them. Germline V gene sequence: CDR1 SGHAT, CDR2 FQNNGV. The CDR3 runs to 12 residues. CDR3 amino acids: CASSPGAGEAFF. In DNA, the CDR3 is TGTGCCAGCAGCCCTGGGGCCGGTGAAGCTTTCTTT.

V usage is TRBV6-1 and J usage is TRBJ2-7; TRBD1 matches 12 bases. Germline V gives CDR1 MNHNS, CDR2 SASEGT. After removal of 3 bases from V and 7 bases from J, the junction contained 4 bases not matched to a gene. The CDR3 has 14 amino acids. The CDR3 protein is CASSDRDRGREQYV. The CDR3 DNA reads TGTGCCAGCAGTGACAGGGACAGGGGGCGAGAGCAGTACGTC.

The chain joins TRBV5-6 to TRBJ2-1; TRBD2 matches at 8 bases. CDR1 and CDR2 from the germline V gene are SGHDT and YYEEEE. This CDR3 contains 15 residues. Trimming at V came to 2 bases and at J to 7 bases, leaving 8 bases not matched to a gene. The CDR3 reads CASSLYRGGMNEQFF. CDR3 sequence (DNA): TGTGCCAGCAGCTTATACCGGGGGGGTATGAATGAGCAGTTCTTC.

The rearrangement joins TRBV6-5 to TRBJ1-4, with no clear D. Germline values: CDR1 MNHEY, CDR2 SVGAGI. Deletions cut 6 bases from V and 3 bases from J, with 5 bases between. The CDR3 extends over 12 amino acids. CDR3 coding DNA: TGTGCCAGCAGCAGGCCTAATGAAAAACTGTTTTTT. This sequence encodes CASSRPNEKLFF.

This clone was detected once. The chain carries TRBV11-2 and TRBJ2-7; TRBD2 matches at 9 bases. The CDR3 has 14 residues. V was clipped by 8 bases and J by 3 bases; unmatched bases: 8. Germline V gene lookup returns CDR1 SGHAT and CDR2 FQNNGV. The CDR3 loop is CASPKASGVYEQYF. CDR3 bases: TGTGCCAGCCCAAAAGCTAGCGGGGTCTACGAGCAGTACTTC.

The chain combines TRBV5-6 with TRBJ2-5; a weak D match, TRBD1 (6 bases). This CDR3 has 14 amino acids. V shed 0 bases and J shed 3 bases, with 9 bases lying between them. Germline V gene sequence: CDR1 SGHDT, CDR2 YYEEEE. CDR3 nucleotides: TGTGCCAGCAGCTTGGACAGGGCGGAAGAGACCCAGTACTTC. This gives the protein CASSLDRAEETQYF.

This chain links TRBV5-1 with TRBJ2-5, with 9 positions matching TRBD2. The CDR3 length is 14 residues. CDR1 SGHRS and CDR2 YFSETQ come from the germline V gene. J gave up 5 bases and V 6 bases, and 8 bases lay outside the gene matches. As DNA, the CDR3 is TGCGCCAGCAATTTGCGGGGGGGCCGGGAGACCCAGTACTTC. Its protein product is CASNLRGGRETQYF.

This chain links TRBV5-6 with TRBJ1-2; 12 bases fit TRBD1. Germline-derived CDR1 and CDR2 are SGHDT and YYEEEE. The CDR3 totals 15 residues. Trimming removed 4 bases from V and 4 bases from J; junction bases left unmatched: 5. The CDR3 DNA reads TGTGCCAGCAGCCCGGGGACAGGGGGCGGCTATGGCTACACCTTC. It encodes CASSPGTGGGYGYTF.

The chain couples TRBV19 to TRBJ1-4; tentatively, D is TRBD1 (5 bases). CDR1 is LNHDA, CDR2 SQIVND, per germline (reference sequence). Trimming removed 3 bases at V and 6 bases at J, with 17 bases between. This CDR3 is built from 16 residues. The CDR3 DNA is TGTGCCAGTAGTATTGGGCTCTCCCAGGGCTATGAAAAACTGTTTTTT. Protein product: CASSIGLSQGYEKLFF.

The J gene is TRBJ1-2, the V gene TRBV28, with TRBD1 as a possible D gene (6 bases). The CDR3 has 14 amino acids. Germline CDR1 and CDR2: MDHEN and SYDVKM. Trimming cost V 6 bases and J 3 bases, with 14 bases left between them. The CDR3 region has the DNA TGTGCCAGCAGCCAGGACAGTGATTACTATGGCTACACCTTC. This translates into CASSQDSDYYGYTF.

This clone was seen at least ten times. The chain has TRBV28 and TRBJ1-3, with D hard to call. Germline V CDR1 and CDR2: MDHEN, SYDVKM. The CDR3 is 14 amino acids. V lost 6 bases to trimming and J lost 0 bases, with 9 bases between them. As DNA, the CDR3 is TGTGCCAGCAGACTGGGGAGCTCTGGAAACACCATATATTTT. Translating gives CASRLGSSGNTIYF.

The rearrangement joins TRBV6-5 to TRBJ2-3, with D maybe TRBD2 (5 bases). Germline CDR1 and CDR2: MNHEY and SVGAGI. This CDR3 is 11 amino acids long. The V end lost 10 bases, the J end lost 8 bases, and 13 bases lay between the germline ends. CDR3 DNA: TGTGCCACCTTGGACTTTTCTACGCAGTATTTT. Its protein is CATLDFSTQYF.

CDR3 amino acids: CASGRQGSNYGYTF. The DNA of the CDR3 is TGTGCCAGCGGGCGCCAGGGGTCAAACTATGGCTACACCTTC. The rearrangement links TRBV27 to TRBJ1-2; tentative D call: TRBD1 (6 bases). The CDR3 spans 14 residues. Trimming stripped 8 bases from V and 2 bases from J, with 15 bases between. The V gene's germline CDR1 is MNHEY and CDR2 SMNVEV (reference sequence).

This clone showed up just once. The chain recombines TRBV2 with TRBJ2-2; 11 nucleotides agree with TRBD2. The CDR3 has 15 amino acids. CDR1 and CDR2 from the germline V gene are SNHLY and FYNNEI. Losses at the gene ends were 6 bases for V and 7 bases for J; bases not matched to a gene: 7. In DNA, the CDR3 is TGTGCCAGCAGGGGCCTAGCGGGGGGAGACGGGGAGCTGTTTTTT. It specifies CASRGLAGGDGELFF.